The next 12 T cell receptor beta chains were all read from a single sample in a study of CD8+CD57+ T cells in acquired aplastic anemia. TCR beta VDJ and CDR3 profiling used genomic DNA as template. TCRdb processed the reads anew with MiXCR; each CDR3 protein has one entry. The sample has 150,000 to 200,000 distinct CDR3 sequences, around 52% seen once. The patients chosen for sequencing had shown expansion of CD8+CD57+ cells (detected by flow cytometry). Source material: sorted CD4+, CD8+, or CD8+CD57+ T cells (not recorded which) from PBMCs. All receptors come from a human donor with aplastic anemia.

Worth noting for this clonotype: This may stem from a read error, because a much larger clone lies one nucleotide away. Given the absence of the conserved phenylalanine or tryptophan at the CDR3 end, a read error is likely. The chain combines TRBV5-4 with TRBJ2-1; D remains ambiguous. CDR1 is SGHNT and CDR2 is YYREEE in the germline V gene (reference sequence). There are 12 residues in the CDR3. V was shortened by 2 bases and J by 8 bases, with 8 bases between the two germline ends. The CDR3 DNA is TGTGCCAGCAGCTTACTTCAAGATGAGCAGTTCCTC. This codes for CASSLLQDEQFL.

In the case of this clonotype: One end of the junction does not line up with germline, which may come from a read error. The chain couples TRBV11-2 to TRBJ2-1; 9 bases line up with TRBD2. Per germline, CDR1 SGHAT and CDR2 FQNNGV. The CDR3 is made up of 16 amino acids. The CDR3 loop reads CASSHGASGTFNEQFF. In DNA, the CDR3 is TGTGCCAGCTCCCACGGGGCTAGCGGGACGTTCAATGAGCAATTCTTC.

The rearrangement links TRBV7-3 to TRBJ2-7; D remains ambiguous. The length of the CDR3 is 12 residues. Germline loops: CDR1 SGHTA, CDR2 FQGTGA. V lost 2 bases, J lost 6 bases, and 8 bases lay in between. The CDR3 coding sequence is TGTGCCAGCAGCTTAGTCCCAGGCGAGCAGTACTTC. Its protein product is CASSLVPGEQYF.

This clonotype was picked up many times. The chain has TRBV5-1 and TRBJ2-3; tentative D call: TRBD1 (6 bases). CDR1 is SGHRS and CDR2 is YFSETQ in the germline V gene. V lost 0 bases to trimming and J lost 3 bases, with 14 bases between them. The CDR3 totals 16 residues. CDR3: CASSLDGTPFTDTQYF. The CDR3 nucleotides read TGCGCCAGCAGCTTGGACGGGACACCCTTTACAGATACGCAGTATTTT.

The chain has TRBV25-1 and TRBJ1-1; 7 bases fit TRBD1. CDR3 size: 15 residues. V lost 4 bases, J lost 1 base, and 6 bases stayed unmatched. Germline V gives CDR1 MGHDK, CDR2 SYGVNS. This chain's CDR3 is CASSVNRGPNTEAFF. The CDR3 DNA sequence: TGTGCCAGCAGTGTAAACAGGGGACCGAACACTGAAGCTTTCTTT. Using reference TRBV25-1 and TRBJ1-1 for the parts outside the CDR3, the full variable domain is EADIYQTPRYLVIGTGKKITLECSQTMGHDKMYWYQQDPGMELHLIHYSYGVNSTEKGDLSSESTVSRIRTEHFPLTLESARPSHTSQYLCASSVNRGPNTEAFFGQGTRLTVV.

Concerning this clonotype itself: An end of the junction differs from the germline gene, which may be a read error. The rearrangement links TRBV2 to TRBJ2-7; D gene unclear. CDR3 size: 14 residues. Germline V gene lookup returns CDR1 SNHLY and CDR2 FYNNEI. CDR3 protein: CASSDGRFSYEQHF. In nucleotides, the CDR3 is TGTGCCAGCAGTGACGGCAGGTTCTCCTACGAGCAGCACTTC.

The chain links TRBV5-1 to TRBJ2-2, with TRBD1 matching over 7 bases. After removal of 3 bases from V and 0 bases from J, the junction contained 5 bases not matched to a gene. This CDR3 is built from 16 residues. CDR1 is SGHRS, CDR2 YFSETQ, per germline. For the CDR3, the DNA is TGCGCCAGCAGCTCGACAGGGAGCGCGAACACCGGGGAGCTGTTTTTT. Translated, it gives CASSSTGSANTGELFF.

This clonotype has only one observation. One end of the junction fails to match germline, which may point to a read error. The chain combines TRBV10-1 with TRBJ1-1; a weak D match, TRBD1 (6 bases). The CDR3 spans 12 residues. Per the germline V gene, CDR1 is WNHNN and CDR2 is SYGVQD (reference sequence). Here the CDR3 DNA reads TGTGCCATACAGGGTGGAGAGACTGAAGCTTTCTTT. Translation gives CAIQGGETEAFF.

The chain links TRBV30 to TRBJ1-5, with D possibly TRBD1 on 5 matching bases. This CDR3 contains 16 residues. V was shortened by 1 base and J by 0 bases, with 13 bases between the two germline ends. Per the germline V gene, CDR1 is GTSNPN and CDR2 is SVGIG (reference sequence). The DNA for the CDR3 is TGTGCCTGGAGTGGGGGCAGGGATTATAGCAATCAGCCCCAGCATTTT. This translates into CAWSGGRDYSNQPQHF. Using reference TRBV30 and TRBJ1-5 for the parts outside the CDR3, the full variable domain is SQTIHQWPATLVQPVGSPLSLECTVEGTSNPNLYWYRQAAGRGLQLLFYSVGIGQISSEVPQNLSASRPQDRQFILSSKKLLLSDSGFYLCAWSGGRDYSNQPQHFGDGTRLSIL.

The V gene is TRBV2, the J gene TRBJ1-4; tentative D call: TRBD1 (5 bases). The germline V and J ends were trimmed by 2 bases and 2 bases, with 9 bases remaining between them. CDR3 length equals 15 residues. Germline V gives CDR1 SNHLY, CDR2 FYNNEI. The CDR3 loop reads CASSEFGDTNEKLFF. The DNA of the CDR3 is TGTGCCAGCAGTGAATTTGGGGACACTAATGAAAAACTGTTTTTT. Using reference TRBV2 and TRBJ1-4 for the parts outside the CDR3, the full variable domain is EPEVTQTPSHQVTQMGQEVILRCVPISNHLYFYWYRQILGQKVEFLVSFYNNEISEKSEIFDDQFSVERPDGSNFTLKIRSTKLEDSAMYFCASSEFGDTNEKLFFGSGTQLSVL.

V and J are TRBV5-1 and TRBJ2-5, with 7 bases lining up with TRBD1. V lost 4 bases to trimming and J lost 4 bases; unmatched junction nucleotides: 10. The CDR3 loop spans 15 amino acids. Germline values: CDR1 SGHRS, CDR2 YFSETQ. CDR3 in amino acids: CASSRGQTGLETQYF. Written as DNA, the CDR3 is TGCGCCAGCAGCCGCGGACAGACAGGGTTAGAGACCCAGTACTTC.

On this clonotype itself: A single base separates this from a much larger clone, so it may be a read error. This CDR3 is CASSARQGVYGYTF. The CDR3 DNA reads as TGTGCCAGCAGCGCCAGACAGGGAGTCTATGGCTACACCTTC. The chain joins TRBV9 to TRBJ1-2, with TRBD1 matching 7 bases. Germline V gene lookup returns CDR1 SGDLS and CDR2 YYNGEE. The V and J ends lost 3 bases and 4 bases, in that order; junction bases with no gene match: 6. The CDR3 extends over 14 amino acids.